The rows below give T cell receptor beta chains drawn from one sample of a study of T cell responses to AZD1222 COVID-19 vaccine. Method: immunoSEQ multiplex PCR; TCRdb's copy keeps in-frame clones and lacks some. Here the sample spans around 150,000 clones, roughly 94% being singletons. Sequences were derived from peripheral blood, sampled on day 0 of AZD1222 vaccination. The receptors originated from an adult in good health. CDR3s include the opening cysteine and the closing phenylalanine or tryptophan. The order of the fields is CDR3 DNA, CDR3 protein, J gene, V gene, D gene, clone size. A D gene is named only where the DNA matches it firmly. For some rows the clone size is stated as once, few or many, or as a class when expanded; others skip it.

CDR3 DNA: TGTGCCAGCAGGCCCCCCGGGGCAAATCAGCCCCAGCATTTT; CDR3 protein: CASRPPGANQPQHF; J gene: TRBJ1-5; V gene: TRBV7-9; D gene: -; clone size: -
CDR3 DNA: TGTGCCAGCAGTGACATTAATAGCAATCAGCCCCAGCATTTT; CDR3 protein: CASSDINSNQPQHF; J gene: TRBJ1-5; V gene: TRBV2; D gene: -; clone size: -
CDR3 DNA: TGTGCCAGCAGCAACAAAACGATTGGGCTGTTTTTT; CDR3 protein: CASSNKTIGLFF; J gene: TRBJ1-4; V gene: TRBV21-1; D gene: -; clone size: -
CDR3 DNA: TGTGCCAGCAGCCAGGGCGGGAACACTGAAGCTTTCTTT; CDR3 protein: CASSQGGNTEAFF; J gene: TRBJ1-1; V gene: TRBV14; D gene: -; clone size: -
CDR3 DNA: TGTGCCAGCAGACCCTCCGGGCAGCCCCAGCATTTT; CDR3 protein: CASRPSGQPQHF; J gene: TRBJ1-5; V gene: TRBV2; D gene: -; clone size: -
CDR3 DNA: TGCAGTGCTAGTGGCAGAGGAGGGACTAGCGGGGGGGGTTACCAAGAGACCCAGTACTTC; CDR3 protein: CSASGRGGTSGGGYQETQYF; J gene: TRBJ2-5; V gene: TRBV20-1; D gene: TRBD2; clone size: -
CDR3 DNA: TGTGCCAGCAGCTGGACAGGGACGAGTGGGGCCAACGTCCTGACTTTC; CDR3 protein: CASSWTGTSGANVLTF; J gene: TRBJ2-6; V gene: TRBV11-2; D gene: TRBD1; clone size: -
CDR3 DNA: TGCGCCAGCAGCCAAGATCGCGGGGAGCTGTTTTTT; CDR3 protein: CASSQDRGELFF; J gene: TRBJ2-2; V gene: TRBV4-3; D gene: -; clone size: -
CDR3 DNA: TGTGCCATCAGTGAGAGGCAGAACACTGAAGCTTTCTTT; CDR3 protein: CAISERQNTEAFF; J gene: TRBJ1-1; V gene: TRBV10-3; D gene: -; clone size: -
CDR3 DNA: TGTGCCAGCAACATTGGAGTAGCGGGTCCAGATACGCAGTATTTT; CDR3 protein: CASNIGVAGPDTQYF; J gene: TRBJ2-3; V gene: TRBV28; D gene: TRBD2; clone size: -
CDR3 DNA: TGCGCCAGCAGCTTGGACCCCGGGACCCATCGGTGGGGCTACACCTTC; CDR3 protein: CASSLDPGTHRWGYTF; J gene: TRBJ1-2; V gene: TRBV5-1; D gene: -; clone size: -
CDR3 DNA: TGCAGTGCTAGTCCCAGCGGGGGGATTGTATCGAATGAGCAGTTCTTC; CDR3 protein: CSASPSGGIVSNEQFF; J gene: TRBJ2-1; V gene: TRBV20-1; D gene: TRBD2; clone size: -
CDR3 DNA: TGTGCCAGCAGTTCTAGCGGGAGTGGGTATTTT; CDR3 protein: CASSSSGSGYF; J gene: TRBJ2-3; V gene: TRBV12-3/TRBV12-4; D gene: TRBD2; clone size: -
CDR3 DNA: TGCGCCAGCAGCCGTTCGGAGGGGAACACTGAAGCTTTCTTT; CDR3 protein: CASSRSEGNTEAFF; J gene: TRBJ1-1; V gene: TRBV4-1; D gene: -; clone size: -
CDR3 DNA: TGCGCCAGCAGCCACACGCTAGCGGCCACAGATACGCAGTATTTT; CDR3 protein: CASSHTLAATDTQYF; J gene: TRBJ2-3; V gene: TRBV5-1; D gene: TRBD2; clone size: -
CDR3 DNA: TGTGCCAGCAGCGATCACCCCCCTCTTCCGAGGACTTATAGCAATCAGCCCCAGCATTTT; CDR3 protein: CASSDHPPLPRTYSNQPQHF; J gene: TRBJ1-5; V gene: TRBV9; D gene: -; clone size: once
CDR3 DNA: TGTGCCAGCAGTTTGCGGGCTAACGCCACAACGACCCGCACAGATACGCAGTATTTT; CDR3 protein: CASSLRANATTTRTDTQYF; J gene: TRBJ2-3; V gene: TRBV28; D gene: -; clone size: -
CDR3 DNA: TGCGCCAGCAGCCAGTCTACATCCAGGGGTAACAACTATGGCTACACCTTC; CDR3 protein: CASSQSTSRGNNYGYTF; J gene: TRBJ1-2; V gene: TRBV4-1; D gene: -; clone size: once
CDR3 DNA: TGTGCCAGCAGTTTGGGACAGGGATATGGCTACACCTTC; CDR3 protein: CASSLGQGYGYTF; J gene: TRBJ1-2; V gene: TRBV12-3/TRBV12-4; D gene: TRBD1; clone size: -
CDR3 DNA: TGTGCCAGCAGTGAAGCGGGAACAGGGGGAAAAGCTTTCTTT; CDR3 protein: CASSEAGTGGKAFF; J gene: TRBJ1-1; V gene: TRBV2; D gene: TRBD1; clone size: once
CDR3 DNA: TGTGCCAGCAGTTCCTCCGGGGCAGGGGCGAATCAGCCCCAGCATTTT; CDR3 protein: CASSSSGAGANQPQHF; J gene: TRBJ1-5; V gene: TRBV28; D gene: -; clone size: -
CDR3 DNA: TGTGCCAGCAGTCCCCGGTGGGGGGGGCTTGAAGATACGCAGTATTTT; CDR3 protein: CASSPRWGGLEDTQYF; J gene: TRBJ2-3; V gene: TRBV27; D gene: -; clone size: -
CDR3 DNA: TGTGCCTGGAGGGGGACAGGGTCTTATGGCTACACCTTC; CDR3 protein: CAWRGTGSYGYTF; J gene: TRBJ1-2; V gene: TRBV30; D gene: TRBD1; clone size: -
CDR3 DNA: TGTGCCAGCAGCCAAGATTATGGACAGATTAACTATGGCTACACCTTC; CDR3 protein: CASSQDYGQINYGYTF; J gene: TRBJ1-2; V gene: TRBV4-2; D gene: -; clone size: -
CDR3 DNA: TGTGCCAGTACCATAGGGGTCCGAGAAAAACTGTTTTTT; CDR3 protein: CASTIGVREKLFF; J gene: TRBJ1-4; V gene: TRBV19; D gene: -; clone size: -
CDR3 DNA: TGTGCCAGCGGATTCAGGGCTGGGCCCTATAATTCACCCCTCCACTTT; CDR3 protein: CASGFRAGPYNSPLHF; J gene: TRBJ1-6; V gene: TRBV7-2; D gene: -; clone size: -